This T cell receptor beta chain was sequenced in a study of Ad26.COV2.S vaccination and SARS-CoV-2 variants. Germline lookup yields CDR1 KGHSH and CDR2 LQKENI. The CDR3 has 14 residues. V gave up 3 bases and J gave up 4 bases; unmatched junction bases: 5. Treatment defined: 15 to 20 received Ad26.COV2.S at low or high dose, single or two shots; several received placebo; per-sample allocation not given. Collection of samples fell on day 63 after the first vaccine or placebo injection. TCRdb's table, derived via immunoSEQ multiplex PCR, lists solely in-frame clones and lacks some. In the table there are some 420,000 clones, over 75% of which are singletons.

The source was peripheral blood, collected in a trial of Ad26.COV2.S vaccine versus placebo. The origin of this receptor is a person between 18 and 65 years old who received the Ad26.COV2.S COVID-19 vaccine or a placebo. V gene TRBV18 combines with J gene TRBJ2-7; 8 bases are a match to TRBD1. The CDR3 loop reads CASSPAQGAYEQYF. The CDR3 coding sequence is TGTGCCAGCTCACCGGCCCAGGGGGCGTACGAGCAGTACTTC.